This T cell receptor beta chain was identified during a study of blood T cells in healthy people across ages (dated by TCRdb to between 2015 and 2017). Some background on the complete study: In model experiments, roughly one uniquely barcoded TCR beta cDNA molecule per two T cells was captured by template switching. Using deep sequencing normalized with unique cDNA molecular identifiers, the study measured how TCR beta repertoire diversity changes with age. Four age groups were formed from the donors: young (average about 15 years), middle-aged (around 41), aged (approximately 60) and long-lived (about 80). To avoid experimental bias, donors of different ages were distributed randomly across sequencing lanes. For two donors (one aged 18 to 29 and one aged 80 or older), the study analyzed two additional independent replicas of 1 million unique cDNA reads from the same blood draw.

Findings and caveats that apply to the study as a whole: Compared with the aged group, the long-lived group had more naive CD4+ T cells, fewer expanded clones and increased TCR diversity, suggesting age selection. Since profiling was done on bulk unsorted PBMCs, naive and antigen-experienced compartments could not be conclusively compared. Estimates of total diversity from one million sequenced T cells were regarded as lower bounds and underestimates. Observed TCR beta diversity correlated strongly with the percentage of naive T cells measured by flow cytometry. Because the CMV infection status of the donors was unknown, age-related changes in expanded clonotypes may potentially have been confounded. As age increased, observed TCR beta diversity per million T cells dropped in a roughly linear way, and a significant reduction was already evident by age 40.

The library relied on 5' RACE. A second about 7 to 12 cycle PCR used a sample-barcoded 5' primer and a J-beta primer mix. A unique molecular identifier was introduced onto each TCR beta cDNA molecule by a template-switch 5' adaptor carrying 12 random nucleotides. Each sample yielded at least 2.5 million CDR3-containing paired-end reads. First-strand cDNA was synthesized from all RNA with the Mint cDNA synthesis kit, primed by a TRBC-specific oligonucleotide. All cDNA was treated with uracil-DNA glycosylase and then went through a first 18-cycle PCR with the universal primers M1SS and BC2_uni_R. The original pipeline was this. Normalization of each sample was performed by random selection of 1 million high-quality reads, each carrying a distinct molecular identifier. Instead of being binned into consensus sequences, reads with shared molecular identifiers were discarded. MiTCR, with a Q25 quality threshold and the strictest error-elimination algorithm, was used for CDR3 identification, clonotype clustering and error correction. Lower-bound total TCR beta diversity was estimated with a nonparametric unseen species model using Euler transformation. TCRdb reanalyzed the raw reads on its own, using fastp at Q25 for trimming and MiXCR for clone calling, and kept in-frame beta chains. Rows with one shared CDR3 protein collapse into an entry with the most common genes and DNA. What appears here as the V and J calls and clone size reflects TCRdb's work, not the paper's. A total of over 1,500,000 distinct CDR3 sequences appear in this sample, 30% to 40% of them only once. 20% to 25% of the sample is held by the ten biggest clonotypes.

A word on this clonotype: Its cognate antigen has yet to be identified. The input lacks base qualities; no much larger clone sits a single base away.

The donors were 40 or so Caucasian individuals from Russia, aged roughly 6 to 100 years, who were systemically healthy. Each donor gave ten milliliters of peripheral blood, collected into EDTA-treated Vacutainer tubes. Ficoll-Paque density-gradient centrifugation was used to isolate PBMCs, with at least 7 million obtained per sample. Trizol reagent was used to extract total RNA from the PBMCs, yielding at least 6 micrograms per sample. Naive CD45RAhigh/CD27high T cell percentages were measured by flow cytometry on a PBMC aliquot from every donor. Here V drops 5 bases and J drops 5 bases, and the junction holds 10 bases not matched to any gene. From a lookup of the germline V gene, CDR1 and CDR2 are MNHEY and SVGAGI. The cysteine opens and the phenylalanine closes a CDR3 of 16 amino acids. Just the 48-base CDR3 DNA is kept, in frame starting at base 1.

Material: blood. This TCR was sampled from a human donor in good health. This chain is built from TRBV6-5 and TRBJ2-1, with 9 junctional bases fitting TRBD1. The CDR3 reads CASSTWGQGVHNEQFF. The DNA is TGTGCCAGCAGTACCTGGGGACAGGGAGTTCACAATGAGCAGTTCTTC.